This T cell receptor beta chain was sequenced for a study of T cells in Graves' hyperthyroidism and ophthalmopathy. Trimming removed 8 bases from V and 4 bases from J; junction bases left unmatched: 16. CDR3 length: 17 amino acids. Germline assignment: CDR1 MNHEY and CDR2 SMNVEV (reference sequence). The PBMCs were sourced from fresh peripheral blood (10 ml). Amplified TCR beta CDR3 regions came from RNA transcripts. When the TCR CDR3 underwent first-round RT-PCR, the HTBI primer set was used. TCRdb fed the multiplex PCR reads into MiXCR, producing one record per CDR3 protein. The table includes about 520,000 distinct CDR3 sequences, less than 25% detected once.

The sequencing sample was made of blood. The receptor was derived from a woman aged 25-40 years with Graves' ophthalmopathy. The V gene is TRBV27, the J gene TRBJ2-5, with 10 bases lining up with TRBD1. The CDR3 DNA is TGTGCCAGCGGAATTCACACGAATAGGGACAGGGGAGAGACCCAGTACTTC. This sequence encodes CASGIHTNRDRGETQYF.